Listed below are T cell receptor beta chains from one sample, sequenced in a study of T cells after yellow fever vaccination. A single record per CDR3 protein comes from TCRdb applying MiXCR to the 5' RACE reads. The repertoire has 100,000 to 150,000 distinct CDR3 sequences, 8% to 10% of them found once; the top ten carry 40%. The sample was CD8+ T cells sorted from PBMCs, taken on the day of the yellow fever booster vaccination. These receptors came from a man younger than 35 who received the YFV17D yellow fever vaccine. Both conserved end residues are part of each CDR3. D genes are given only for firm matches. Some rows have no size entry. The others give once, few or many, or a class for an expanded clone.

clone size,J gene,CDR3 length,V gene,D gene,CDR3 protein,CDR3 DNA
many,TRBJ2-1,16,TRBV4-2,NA,CASSQDGETGYNEQFF,TGTGCCAGCAGCCAAGATGGGGAGACGGGGTACAATGAGCAGTTCTTC
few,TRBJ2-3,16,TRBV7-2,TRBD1,CASSSSRDRGRDTQYF,TGTGCCAGCAGCTCTTCCCGGGACAGGGGTCGTGATACGCAGTATTTT
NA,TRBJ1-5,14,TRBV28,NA,CASSPDSYNQPQHF,TGTGCCAGCAGTCCCGACAGCTACAATCAGCCCCAGCATTTT
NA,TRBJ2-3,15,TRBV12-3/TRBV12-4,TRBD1,CASTGQGAVTDTQYF,TGTGCCAGCACCGGACAGGGGGCCGTCACAGATACGCAGTATTTT
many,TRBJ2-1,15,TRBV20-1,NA,CSARFQPSVYNEQFF,TGCAGTGCTAGGTTCCAGCCATCCGTCTACAATGAGCAGTTCTTC
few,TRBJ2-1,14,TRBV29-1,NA,CSVPKGLGANEQFF,TGCAGCGTTCCGAAGGGGTTGGGGGCCAATGAGCAGTTCTTC
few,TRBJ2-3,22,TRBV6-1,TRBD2,CASSEPEDRGRTSGGPPDTQYF,TGTGCCAGCAGTGAACCCGAGGACAGGGGGAGGACTAGCGGGGGCCCACCAGATACGCAGTATTTT
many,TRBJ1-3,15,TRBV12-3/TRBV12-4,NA,CASSFTGFSGNTIYF,TGTGCCAGCAGTTTCACAGGGTTTTCAGGAAACACCATATATTTT
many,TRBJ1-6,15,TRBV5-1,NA,CASSLGQAPNSPLHF,TGCGCCAGCAGCTTGGGCCAGGCCCCAAATTCACCCCTCCACTTT
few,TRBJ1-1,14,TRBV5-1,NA,CASSIRTENTEAFF,TGCGCCAGCAGCATCCGGACGGAGAACACTGAAGCTTTCTTT
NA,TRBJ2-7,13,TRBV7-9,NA,CASSSFALYEQYF,TGTGCCAGCAGTTCCTTCGCCCTCTACGAGCAGTACTTC
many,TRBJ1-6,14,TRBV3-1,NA,CASSQVGFYSPLHF,TGTGCCAGCAGCCAAGTTGGGTTTTATTCACCCCTCCACTTT
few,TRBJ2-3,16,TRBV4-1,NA,CASSQEFTGSTDTQYF,TGCGCCAGCAGCCAAGAATTTACTGGAAGCACAGATACGCAGTATTTT
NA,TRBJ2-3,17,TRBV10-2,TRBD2,CASSIAGEQRSTDTQYF,TGCGCCAGCAGTATAGCGGGGGAACAAAGAAGCACAGATACGCAGTATTTT
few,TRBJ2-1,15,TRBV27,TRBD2,CASSYTSGGYNEQFF,TGTGCCAGCAGCTACACTAGCGGGGGATACAATGAGCAGTTCTTC
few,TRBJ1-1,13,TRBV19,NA,CASSLTGRLEAFF,TGTGCCAGTAGCCTTACAGGGAGGCTGGAAGCTTTCTTT
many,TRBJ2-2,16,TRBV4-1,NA,CASSQDTGPNTGELFF,TGCGCCAGCAGCCAAGATACAGGTCCGAACACCGGGGAGCTGTTTTTT
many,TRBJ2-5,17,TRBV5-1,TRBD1,CASSLSPYRGSQETQYF,TGCGCCAGCAGCTTGAGTCCCTACAGGGGGTCCCAAGAGACCCAGTACTTC
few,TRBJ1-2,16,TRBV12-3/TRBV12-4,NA,CASSLLAAMGPYGYTF,TGTGCCAGCAGTTTACTTGCGGCAATGGGCCCCTATGGCTACACCTTC
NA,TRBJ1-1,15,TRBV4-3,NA,CASSQEGEGGTEAFF,TGCGCCAGCAGCCAAGAGGGAGAGGGTGGGACTGAAGCTTTCTTT
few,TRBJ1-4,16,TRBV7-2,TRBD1,CASSWTGPATNEKLFF,TGTGCCAGCAGCTGGACAGGACCTGCAACTAATGAAAAACTGTTTTTT
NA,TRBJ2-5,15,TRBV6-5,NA,CASTAVGGTAETQYF,TGTGCCAGCACCGCGGTAGGAGGGACGGCGGAGACCCAGTACTTC
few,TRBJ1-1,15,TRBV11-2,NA,CASSFGRVLNTEAFF,TGTGCCAGCAGCTTCGGCAGGGTGTTGAACACTGAAGCTTTCTTT
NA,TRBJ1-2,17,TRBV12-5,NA,CASGLVPPPDSNYGYTF,TGTGCTAGTGGTTTGGTTCCCCCCCCGGACAGCAACTATGGCTACACCTTC
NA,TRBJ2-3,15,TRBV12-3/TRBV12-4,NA,CASSFPTSSTDTQYF,TGTGCCAGCAGTTTCCCAACTAGTAGCACAGATACGCAGTATTTT
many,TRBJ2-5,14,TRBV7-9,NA,CASSSDSAQETQYF,TGTGCCAGCAGCTCAGACAGCGCCCAAGAGACCCAGTACTTC
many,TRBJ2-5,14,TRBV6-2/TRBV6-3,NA,CASSPGVYQETQYF,TGTGCCAGCAGCCCGGGGGTCTACCAAGAGACCCAGTACTTC
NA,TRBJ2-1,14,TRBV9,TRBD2,CASSASGGANEQFF,TGTGCCAGCAGCGCGAGCGGGGGGGCCAATGAGCAGTTCTTC
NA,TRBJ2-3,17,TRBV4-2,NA,CASSQDPRGSSTDTQYF,TGTGCCAGCAGCCAAGATCCCCGGGGCTCTAGCACAGATACGCAGTATTTT